These 21 T cell receptor beta chains came from one sample sequenced in a study of patients and donors after allogeneic stem cell transplantation. TCRdb reprocessed the RT-PCR reads via MiXCR and lists one record per CDR3 protein. The data hold roughly 150,000 distinct CDR3 sequences, with about a quarter observed a single time. The source material was blood, either unsorted or a sorted T cell fraction (not recorded which). Receptors were obtained from a human donor who was either an allogeneic HSCT recipient or a stem cell or donor lymphocyte infusion donor (not recorded which). It is not recorded whose cells these are; they may come from a transplant donor.

This clonotype has more than one count but fewer than ten. V gene TRBV2 combines with J gene TRBJ1-2; 7 bases are shared with TRBD1. Germline CDR1 and CDR2: SNHLY and FYNNEI. The CDR3 sequence is 12 residues long. J lost 14 bases, V lost 3 bases, and 9 bases had no gene match. The CDR3 region has the DNA TGTGCCAGCAGTGATTCGTGGGACAGTATTACCTTC. Translated, it gives CASSDSWDSITF. Drawing the rest from reference TRBV2 and TRBJ1-2, the complete variable domain is EPEVTQTPSHQVTQMGQEVILRCVPISNHLYFYWYRQILGQKVEFLVSFYNNEISEKSEIFDDQFSVERPDGSNFTLKIRSTKLEDSAMYFCASSDSWDSITFGSGTRLTVV.

This chain joins TRBV30 and TRBJ1-2; 7 nucleotides align to TRBD1. V lost 8 bases and J lost 2; bases outside the gene matches: 11. The CDR3 contains 14 residues. CDR1 GTSNPN and CDR2 SVGIG come from the germline V gene (reference sequence). The CDR3 region is CANPSQGENYGYTF. The CDR3 region has the DNA TGTGCCAACCCGAGCCAGGGGGAGAACTATGGCTACACCTTC.

The chain employs TRBV12-3 or TRBV12-4 and TRBJ2-1, with 9 bases matching TRBD2. The CDR3 consists of 16 residues. V lost 10 bases, J lost 0 bases, and 10 bases stayed unmatched. In DNA, the CDR3 is TGTGCCACCCGCAAGCGGGGGGAAAGCTCCTACAATGAGCAGTTCTTC. The encoded protein is CATRKRGESSYNEQFF.

A few counts support this clonotype. V is TRBV4-3 and J is TRBJ1-2, with D unresolved. Germline loops: CDR1 LGHNA, CDR2 YSLEER. This CDR3 comprises 14 residues. V lost 4 bases to trimming and J lost 8 bases, with 17 bases between them. CDR3 sequence reads: CASSPTDWAEGYTF. CDR3 bases: TGCGCCAGCAGCCCTACAGACTGGGCCGAAGGCTACACCTTC.

This clonotype was detected only a few times. The rearrangement links TRBV24-1 to TRBJ2-1; TRBD2 is a possible D gene (5 bases). The CDR3 is 19 amino acids. The V gene lost 2 bases and the J gene lost 0 bases, with 19 bases spanning the gap. Germline CDR1 KGHDR, CDR2 SFDVKD. CDR3 loop: CATSDWAGQTTYSYNEQFF. In DNA, the CDR3 is TGTGCCACCAGTGATTGGGCGGGCCAGACTACTTACTCCTACAATGAGCAGTTCTTC.

This clonotype was picked up one time. The chain carries TRBV5-1 and TRBJ2-3; 8 nucleotides agree with TRBD2. CDR1 is SGHRS, CDR2 YFSETQ, per germline. The CDR3 runs to 16 residues. Trimming took 4 bases from V and 4 from J; bases not matched to a gene: 11. The CDR3 DNA follows: TGCGCCAGCAGCCCCCGAGGGGCTAGCGGGCCAGATACGCAGTATTTT. Its translation: CASSPRGASGPDTQYF.

This chain uses TRBV12-3 or TRBV12-4 with TRBJ2-3; 13 positions agree with TRBD2. The V segment lost 4 bases and the J segment 2 bases; nucleotides outside the gene matches: 3. The CDR3 length is 16 residues. The CDR3 loop is CASSSGLAGITDTQYF. Here the CDR3 DNA reads TGTGCCAGCAGTTCGGGACTAGCGGGGATCACAGATACGCAGTATTTT.

The sample holds a few counts of this clonotype. The rearrangement links TRBV5-5 to TRBJ2-1; 9 bases match TRBD1. This CDR3 comprises 15 residues. Losses at the gene ends were 2 bases for V and 8 bases for J; bases not matched to a gene: 8. The germline V gene has CDR1 SGHKS and CDR2 YYEKEE (reference sequence). The CDR3 loop is CASSFSGTGSHEQFF. The CDR3 region has the DNA TGTGCCAGCAGCTTTTCAGGGACAGGGTCCCATGAGCAGTTCTTC.

This chain uses TRBV24-1 with TRBJ1-4; D is perhaps TRBD1 (5 bases). The germline V gene has CDR1 KGHDR and CDR2 SFDVKD. V lost 4 bases and J lost 8, with 16 bases in between. CDR3 length: 15 residues. In DNA, the CDR3 is TGTGCCACCAGTGACTCCCAGGGAGTTCGAGAAAAACTGTTTTTT. Translated: CATSDSQGVREKLFF.

V gene TRBV14 combines with J gene TRBJ2-7; D is undetermined. Trimming removed 4 bases at V and 0 bases at J, with 10 bases between. The germline CDR1 and CDR2 sequences are SGHDN and FVKESK. The CDR3 consists of 14 residues. DNA for the CDR3: TGTGCCAGCAGCCCTTTGGTTAGCTCCTACGAGCAGTACTTC. Its protein is CASSPLVSSYEQYF.

The table lists this clonotype with many counts. V usage is TRBV18 and J usage is TRBJ1-1; weak D call: TRBD1 (6 bases). There are 14 residues in the CDR3. V dropped 3 bases and J dropped 2 bases, with 10 bases sitting between them. Germline V gene data show CDR1 as KGHSH and CDR2 as LQKENI. In nucleotides, the CDR3 is TGTGCCAGCTCACCGCGGACAGAAAACACTGAAGCTTTCTTT. This translates into CASSPRTENTEAFF.

This clonotype has at least ten counts. The chain couples TRBV12-3 or TRBV12-4 to TRBJ1-3; D is unclear. The CDR3 contains 15 residues. The V gene lost 5 bases and the J gene lost 0 bases, with 11 bases spanning the gap. The DNA for the CDR3 is TGTGCCAGCAGTACCACCCTGTACTCTGGAAACACCATATATTTT. Translating it yields CASSTTLYSGNTIYF.

The chain uses TRBV7-3 and TRBJ1-5, with D tentatively TRBD1 (5 bases). V lost 0 bases, J lost 7 bases, and 7 bases lay in between. There are 13 residues in the CDR3. Germline V lookup: CDR1 SGHTA, CDR2 FQGTGA. CDR3 sequence: CASSLTRDQPQHF. DNA for the CDR3: TGTGCCAGCAGCTTAACCAGGGACCAGCCCCAGCATTTT.

The V gene is TRBV18, the J gene TRBJ1-6, with 9 positions matching TRBD1. Germline lookup yields CDR1 KGHSH and CDR2 LQKENI. Trimming cost V 4 bases and J 7 bases; bases outside gene matches: 8. This CDR3 comprises 16 residues. CDR3 loop: CASSLLRDRANSPLHF. CDR3 DNA sequence: TGTGCCAGCTCACTACTCCGGGACAGGGCGAATTCACCCCTCCACTTT.

The J gene is TRBJ2-7, the V gene TRBV5-1; TRBD1 is a possible D gene (5 bases). The CDR3 has 12 amino acids. CDR1 is SGHRS and CDR2 is YFSETQ in the germline V gene. Trimming stripped 6 bases from V and 1 base from J, with 8 bases between. Here the CDR3 reads CASKGDSYEQYF. CDR3 DNA sequence: TGCGCCAGCAAAGGGGATTCCTACGAGCAGTACTTC.

The chain has TRBV7-6 and TRBJ1-1; no clear D. The CDR3 runs 12 residues. V was pared by 5 bases and J by 3 bases, with 7 bases between. Germline CDR1 and CDR2: SGHVS and FNYEAQ. The CDR3 coding sequence is TGTGCCAGCAGCAGTAGATACACTGAAGCTTTCTTT. It is translated as CASSSRYTEAFF.

J is TRBJ1-2 and V is TRBV20-1, with 7 bases identical to TRBD1. The CDR3 runs to 15 residues. The V and J ends lost 3 bases and 4 bases, in that order; junction bases with no gene match: 11. Germline CDR1 and CDR2: DFQATT and SNEGSKA (reference sequence). CDR3 DNA: TGCAGTGCTAGTCGGCAGGGGGGATTCATCTATGGCTACACCTTC. Translated, it gives CSASRQGGFIYGYTF.

This chain joins TRBV29-1 and TRBJ1-2; 12 bases match TRBD1. The length of the CDR3 is 15 residues. Trimming removed 6 bases from V and 6 bases from J; junction bases left unmatched: 11. The V gene's germline CDR1 is SQVTM and CDR2 ANQGSEA. The CDR3 protein is CSVSRDRGRRDGYTF. CDR3 coding DNA: TGCAGCGTATCCCGGGACAGGGGGCGAAGAGATGGCTACACCTTC.

V and J are TRBV12-3 or TRBV12-4 and TRBJ1-4, with a tentative D call TRBD1 (6 bases). V lost 6 bases, J lost 3 bases, and 20 bases lay in between. This CDR3 has 17 residues. This CDR3 reads CASSPSDLGAPNEKLFF. The CDR3 region has the DNA TGTGCCAGCAGCCCCAGTGATTTGGGGGCCCCTAATGAAAAACTGTTTTTT.

The V gene is TRBV2, the J gene TRBJ1-1, with D possibly TRBD1 on 6 matching bases. Per germline, CDR1 SNHLY and CDR2 FYNNEI. CDR3 length: 14 amino acids. V lost 5 bases and J 4 bases, leaving 14 bases between the germline ends. CDR3 DNA: TGTGCCAGCAGTAACAGGGCTGGGAGCACTGAAGCTTTCTTT. As protein: CASSNRAGSTEAFF.

This clonotype has ten or more counts. This chain joins TRBV10-3 and TRBJ1-2; D is undetermined. Looked up from germline, CDR1 is ENHRY and CDR2 is SYGVKD. V shed 2 bases and J shed 1 base, with 14 bases lying between them. The CDR3 covers 16 residues. The CDR3 nucleotides read TGTGCCATCAGTGAGCCACACCGCGGGATTAACTATGGCTACACCTTC. Its protein product is CAISEPHRGINYGYTF.